At least ten counts were recorded for the clone carrying this T cell receptor beta chain. Its target is not known. The data are from a study of T-cell reconstitution after alpha-beta-depleted transplantation in children. Unique molecular identifiers featured in how the TCRbeta library was prepared. TCRdb analysed the PCR reads with MiXCR anew, one entry per CDR3 protein. The repertoire includes hundreds of thousands of distinct CDR3 sequences, around 13% of them detected once, and 0.79% sits in the top ten. Study observations and caveats: The origin of alpha-beta T cells about two months after transplant was reportedly several hundred expanded graft clones.

The TCR was taken from a girl aged 2-10 years with congenital amegakaryocytic thrombocytopenia, due to receive a stem cell transplant. Sequencing used PBMCs, obtained before TCRalphabeta/CD19-depleted stem cell transplant.

CDR3 sequence: CSASKGVASWDEQFF. The CDR3 coding sequence is TGCAGTGCTAGTAAGGGTGTCGCTAGCTGGGATGAGCAGTTCTTC. V gene TRBV20-1 combines with J gene TRBJ2-1; TRBD2 might be the D (5 bases). The CDR3 has 15 amino acids. Germline lookup yields CDR1 DFQATT and CDR2 SNEGSKA (reference sequence). Trimming stripped 3 bases from V and 8 bases from J, with 20 bases between.